This TCR beta chain was sequenced for a study of blood T cell repertoires in COVID-19. Study background: COVID-19 samples from acute and convalescent phases originated in the United States, Italy and Spain. PBMCs, B-cell-depleted T cells, or T cells provided the cDNA or gDNA that made up the material.

As handled by the study authors: Amplification of reference gene primers provided the estimated nucleated cell counts. The table came from immunoSEQ multiplex PCR; TCRdb's copy has only in-frame clones and leaves some out. The V and J calls and clone size were taken over from that table, and D and trimming were inferred from the DNA. Of a few hundred thousand clones in the sample, about 89% were seen once. CDR3 length: 15 amino acids. Germline assignment: CDR1 MDHEN and CDR2 SYDVKM. V lost 5 bases to trimming and J lost 5 bases; unmatched junction nucleotides: 10. Sample: peripheral blood. This TCR derives from a woman in her forties or fifties with acute or convalescent COVID-19. The chain joins TRBV28 to TRBJ2-7; 9 nucleotides match TRBD1. The CDR3 nucleotides are TGTGCCAGCAGTGCCCCGGGACAGGGATGGGACGAGCAGTACTTC. It encodes CASSAPGQGWDEQYF.